The 21 T cell receptor beta chains given below trace back to one sample, sequenced in a study of T cell repertoires in cytomegalovirus infection. Antigens of these TCRs are unknown. In TCRdb, the reads were re-called with MiXCR into one record per CDR3 protein. The sample records some 920,000 distinct CDR3 sequences, approximately 31% being singletons. Sequencing was performed on cultured CD8+ T cells from PBMCs, taken from culture after CMV antigen stimulation. The receptor source for this set is a human donor in good health (CMV status not recorded). Some clones in this sample may be carry-over from other donors' samples.

Of note for this clonotype: The junction and the germline gene differ at one end; a read error may be behind it. The rearrangement joins TRBV11-3 to TRBJ2-3; 9 bases match TRBD2. Germline V CDR1 and CDR2: SGHNT, YENEEA. The CDR3 extends over 17 amino acids. The CDR3 loop reads CACSSRLSGGLADTQYF. CDR3 nucleotides: TGTGCCTGCAGCTCCAGATTAAGCGGGGGGCTTGCAGATACGCAGTATTTT. Looking up the rest from reference TRBV11-3 and TRBJ2-3 gives the full variable domain: EAGVVQSPRYKIIEKKQPVAFWCNPISGHNTLYWYLQNLGQGPELLIRYENEEAVDDSQLPKDRFSAERLKGVDSTLKIQPAELGDSAVYLCACSSRLSGGLADTQYFGPGTRLTVL.

This clonotype has a handful of counts. J is TRBJ1-2 and V is TRBV20-1; no reliable D call. In germline, CDR1 is DFQATT, CDR2 SNEGSKA (reference sequence). The CDR3 has 11 amino acids. V gave up 5 bases and J gave up 4 bases, with 8 bases separating them. The CDR3 is CSAEKGYGYTF. CDR3 nucleotides: TGCAGTGCTGAGAAGGGCTATGGCTACACCTTC.

The V gene is TRBV19, the J gene TRBJ1-5, with TRBD1 as a possible D gene (5 bases). The CDR3 loop spans 15 amino acids. The V and J ends lost 5 bases and 3 bases respectively, with 14 bases between them. Germline V lookup: CDR1 LNHDA, CDR2 SQIVND (reference sequence). The chain's CDR3 is CASSGRDGSNQPQHF. In DNA form, the CDR3 reads TGTGCCAGTAGTGGTAGGGACGGATCCAATCAGCCCCAGCATTTT.

This clonotype was observed many times. V gene TRBV12-3 or TRBV12-4 combines with J gene TRBJ1-6; D unresolved. The CDR3 consists of 12 residues. Trimming stripped 6 bases from V and 9 bases from J, with 9 bases between. The CDR3 loop reads CASSLGSSPLHF. The DNA of the CDR3 is TGTGCCAGCAGCCTGGGGAGTTCACCCCTCCACTTT.

This clonotype was observed a few times. The CDR3 protein is CASSPGLRSDSPLHF. The CDR3 nucleotides read TGTGCCAGCAGTCCGGGACTCCGGAGTGATTCACCCCTCCACTTT. J is TRBJ1-6 and V is TRBV25-1; weak D call: TRBD1 (5 bases). This CDR3 is built from 15 residues. V was clipped by 5 bases and J by 8 bases, with 16 bases between them. Germline assignment: CDR1 MGHDK and CDR2 SYGVNS.

The chain has TRBV6-2 or TRBV6-3 and TRBJ2-7, with 7 bases that match TRBD2. CDR1 is MNHEY and CDR2 is SVGEGT in the germline V gene. The CDR3 is 13 residues long. Losses at the gene ends were 5 bases for V and 5 bases for J; bases not matched to a gene: 6. The CDR3 DNA reads TGTGCCAGCAGTAACCGACTAGCCAACGAGCAGTACGTC. Its translation: CASSNRLANEQYV.

The gene calls are TRBV28 and TRBJ2-5; 7 nucleotides align to TRBD1. This CDR3 has 15 amino acids. Trimming took 6 bases from V and 9 from J; bases not matched to a gene: 16. Per germline, CDR1 MDHEN and CDR2 SYDVKM. The CDR3 sequence: CASRHTGDLQEAQYF. In DNA form, the CDR3 reads TGTGCCAGCAGACATACAGGGGACCTCCAAGAAGCCCAGTACTTC.

The CDR3 sequence is CASSSPLGYTF. CDR3 DNA sequence: TGTGCCAGCAGTTCTCCGTTGGGCTACACCTTC. The chain couples TRBV6-5 to TRBJ1-2; D unresolved. The CDR3 contains 11 residues. V was shortened by 4 bases and J by 8 bases, with 8 bases between the two germline ends. Germline values: CDR1 MNHEY, CDR2 SVGAGI.

This clonotype was counted many times. V and J are TRBV12-3 or TRBV12-4 and TRBJ2-2, with a weak D call TRBD1 (6 bases). The CDR3 runs 13 residues. The V gene lost 7 bases and the J gene lost 8 bases, with 14 bases spanning the gap. The CDR3 sequence is CASTSFRGGELFF. The CDR3 DNA sequence: TGTGCCAGCACCTCCTTCAGGGGAGGGGAGCTGTTTTTT.

This clonotype has only a few counts. The chain uses TRBV6-2 or TRBV6-3 and TRBJ2-5; D gene unclear. This CDR3 has 11 residues. The V end lost 7 bases, the J end lost 4 bases, and 7 bases lay between the germline ends. Germline V lookup: CDR1 MNHEY, CDR2 SVGEGT. CDR3 DNA: TGTGCCAGCACAATCGGAGAGACCCAGTACTTC. Residues: CASTIGETQYF.

The chain carries TRBV7-2 and TRBJ2-3; D tentatively reads TRBD1 or TRBD2 (5 bases each). Germline assignment: CDR1 SGHTA and CDR2 FQGNSA. V dropped 6 bases and J dropped 3 bases, with 16 bases sitting between them. This CDR3 is 15 amino acids long. For the CDR3, the DNA is TGTGCCAGCAGTCCTACGAGGGGCCGGACAGATACGCAGTATTTT. Translating gives CASSPTRGRTDTQYF.

The sample holds a few counts of this clonotype. This chain uses TRBV27 with TRBJ1-5; weak D call: TRBD1 (5 bases). Germline-derived CDR1 and CDR2 are MNHEY and SMNVEV (reference sequence). This CDR3 is 15 amino acids long. The ends were cut back, 6 bases at V and 0 bases at J, with 12 bases in the middle. This chain's CDR3 is CASRPSDNSNQPQHF. As DNA, the CDR3 is TGTGCCAGCAGACCTTCGGACAATAGCAATCAGCCCCAGCATTTT.

This sequence joins TRBV25-1 and TRBJ1-2; D ambiguous. From germline, CDR1 is MGHDK and CDR2 SYGVNS. V lost 4 bases, J lost 4 bases, and 13 bases lay in between. CDR3 length: 14 amino acids. CDR3 bases: TGTGCCAGCAGTGCTGGGGTACGAAGCTATGGCTACACCTTC. This codes for CASSAGVRSYGYTF.

The chain combines TRBV12-3 or TRBV12-4 with TRBJ2-3; D ambiguous. V lost 3 bases, J lost 0 bases, and 13 bases lay in between. The CDR3 length is 16 residues. The CDR3 DNA sequence: TGTGCCAGCAGTTTTAATATGGTACCTAGCACAGATACGCAGTATTTT. Encoded protein: CASSFNMVPSTDTQYF.

This clonotype appeared a single time. The rearrangement uses TRBV9 and TRBJ2-2; a possible D gene is TRBD2 (5 bases). Trimming left V 6 bases short and J 2 bases short, with 11 bases between. Germline V gene sequence: CDR1 SGDLS, CDR2 YYNGEE. This CDR3 is built from 14 residues. DNA for the CDR3: TGTGCCAGCACCCCGGGATCTAACACCGGGGAGCTGTTTTTT. Translation: CASTPGSNTGELFF.

The rearrangement links TRBV5-5 to TRBJ2-7, with D possibly being TRBD1 (5 bases). The CDR3 spans 13 residues. Germline CDR1 SGHKS, CDR2 YYEKEE (reference sequence). V was pared by 4 bases and J by 2 bases, with 10 bases between. CDR3: CASSIRVPYEQYV. The DNA for the CDR3 is TGTGCCAGCAGCATCAGGGTCCCCTACGAGCAGTACGTC.

The chain has TRBV20-1 and TRBJ2-5; 9 nucleotides match TRBD2. CDR3 length: 14 residues. The junction had 6 bases not matched to a gene; V was cut back by 5 bases and J by 2 bases. Per the germline V gene, CDR1 is DFQATT and CDR2 is SNEGSKA (reference sequence). CDR3 in DNA: TGCAGTGCTTTTAGCGGGGGCGAACAAGAGACCCAGTACTTC. Encoded protein: CSAFSGGEQETQYF.

The rearrangement joins TRBV11-2 to TRBJ2-3; the D call may be TRBD1 or TRBD2 (6 bases each). CDR3 size: 15 residues. Germline CDR1 SGHAT, CDR2 FQNNGV. Trimming cost V 1 base and J 4 bases, with 12 bases left between them. CDR3 coding DNA: TGTGCCAGCAGCTTAGGTTCGGGGGCGCCAGATACGCAGTATTTT. The encoded protein is CASSLGSGAPDTQYF.

This clonotype was counted between two and nine times. The V call is TRBV7-9, the J call TRBJ2-1; 8 nucleotides align to TRBD1. The length of the CDR3 is 14 residues. V was pared by 6 bases and J by 3 bases, with 4 bases of the junction left unmatched. CDR1 and CDR2 from the germline V gene are SEHNR and FQNEAQ (reference sequence). This chain's CDR3 is CASSTQGVYNEQFF. The CDR3 bases are TGTGCCAGCAGTACACAGGGGGTCTACAATGAGCAGTTCTTC. The entire variable domain, with the rest obtained from reference TRBV7-9 and TRBJ2-1, is as follows: DTGVSQNPRHKITKRGQNVTFRCDPISEHNRLYWYRQTLGQGPEFLTYFQNEAQLEKSRLLSDRFSAERPKGSFSTLEIQRTEQGDSAMYLCASSTQGVYNEQFFGPGTRLTVL.

The chain is built from TRBV28 and TRBJ2-7; D is unclear. Germline CDR1 and CDR2: MDHEN and SYDVKM. V was pared by 4 bases and J by 2 bases, with 15 bases between. The CDR3 is 15 residues long. The CDR3 spells CASSYRSGEAYEQYV. In DNA, the CDR3 is TGTGCCAGCAGTTATCGTTCTGGGGAAGCCTACGAGCAGTACGTC.

V gene TRBV6-2 or TRBV6-3 combines with J gene TRBJ2-3; D is perhaps TRBD1 (5 bases). V lost 7 bases and J 3 bases, leaving 14 bases between the germline ends. This CDR3 region has 14 residues. The germline V gene has CDR1 MNHEY and CDR2 SVGEGT. Written as DNA, the CDR3 is TGTGCCAGCAATAGGGCCAGGGAAACAGATACGCAGTATTTT. Its protein is CASNRARETDTQYF.